Sequencing of this TCR beta chain was carried out in a study of control samples from healthy donors and cancer patients. CDR3 length equals 16 residues. Per germline, CDR1 SEHNR and CDR2 FQNEAQ (reference sequence). Trimming cost V 1 base and J 4 bases, with 17 bases left between them. Assay used: immunoSEQ multiplex PCR; TCRdb lists only in-frame clones, some missing. This table holds 94,000 or so clones, about 88% found once. Sequenced input: PBMCs. The chain recombines TRBV7-9 with TRBJ2-7; D perhaps matches TRBD1 (6 bases). The receptor comes from a man between 65 and 85 years old with lung cancer. The CDR3 here is CASSLDLAQGSYEQYF. The CDR3 DNA follows: TGTGCCAGCAGCTTAGATTTAGCACAGGGTTCGTACGAGCAGTACTTC.